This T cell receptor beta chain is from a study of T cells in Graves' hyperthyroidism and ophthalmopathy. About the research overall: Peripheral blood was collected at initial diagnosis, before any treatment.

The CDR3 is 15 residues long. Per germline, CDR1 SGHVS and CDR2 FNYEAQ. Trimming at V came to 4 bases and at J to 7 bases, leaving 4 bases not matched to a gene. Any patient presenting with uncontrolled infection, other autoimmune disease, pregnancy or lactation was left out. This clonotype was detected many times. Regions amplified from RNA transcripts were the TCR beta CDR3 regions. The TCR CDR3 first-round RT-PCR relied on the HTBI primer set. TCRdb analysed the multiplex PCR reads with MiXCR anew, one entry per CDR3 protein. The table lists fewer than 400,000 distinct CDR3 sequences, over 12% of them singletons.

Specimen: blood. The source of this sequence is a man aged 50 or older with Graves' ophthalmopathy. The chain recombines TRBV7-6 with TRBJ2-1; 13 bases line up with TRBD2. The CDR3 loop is CASSSTSGRGNEQFF. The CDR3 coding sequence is TGTGCCAGCAGCTCTACTAGCGGGAGGGGGAATGAGCAGTTCTTC.